This TCR beta chain was captured by sequencing in a study of T cells in Graves' hyperthyroidism and ophthalmopathy. This clonotype was detected ten times or more. This CDR3 region has 11 residues. CDR1 and CDR2 (germline): GTSNPN, SVGIG (reference sequence). Across 18 months, stable Graves' hyperthyroidism was marked by no progression to ophthalmopathy. Exclusion of patients followed from uncontrolled infection, other autoimmune disease, pregnancy or lactation. What was amplified from RNA transcripts were TCR beta CDR3 regions. A first-round RT-PCR of the TCR CDR3 used the HTBI primer set. TCRdb re-called the multiplex PCR reads with MiXCR, one entry per CDR3 protein. The profile shows about 560,000 distinct CDR3 sequences, 15% to 17% of them singletons.

The origin of this receptor is a woman aged 25 to 45 with Graves' hyperthyroidism. The J gene is TRBJ1-2, the V gene TRBV30, with no clear D. The sequenced sample was blood. The CDR3 reads CAQYINYGYTF. CDR3 nucleotides: TGTGCACAATACATCAACTATGGCTACACCTTC.